The next 25 T cell receptor beta chains were all read from a single sample in a study of memory CD4+ T cells and cytomegalovirus serostatus. Single viable CD3+CD4+CD8-CD45RO+ cells were sorted as the memory CD4+ T cells. Sequencing was performed with immunoSEQ multiplex PCR; in TCRdb, only in-frame clones are kept and a portion is missing. Here the sample spans under 35,000 clones, around 74% being singletons. The sample taken for sequencing was memory CD4+ T cells from blood. These receptor sequences come from an adult in good health and CMV-seronegative. Some clones in this sample may be carry-over from other donors' samples.

A remark on this clone: An end of the junction does not agree with germline; a read error may underlie this. The chain recombines TRBV2 with TRBJ2-1; D possibly corresponds to TRBD1 (6 bases). Germline V CDR1 and CDR2: SNHLY, FYNNEI. The CDR3 extends over 12 amino acids. The CDR3 is CASTGQINGQFF. The CDR3 nucleotides are TGTGCCAGCACCGGACAGATCAATGGGCAGTTCTTC. The full variable domain, rest sourced from reference TRBV2 and TRBJ2-1, is EPEVTQTPSHQVTQMGQEVILRCVPISNHLYFYWYRQILGQKVEFLVSFYNNEISEKSEIFDDQFSVERPDGSNFTLKIRSTKLEDSAMYFCASTGQINGQFFGPGTRLTVL.

This clone was counted once. This chain uses TRBV23-1 with TRBJ1-5, with D possibly being TRBD1 (5 bases). TRBV23-1 is placed among ORFs of uncertain function. V was pared by 4 bases and J by 2 bases, with 9 bases between. This CDR3 has 14 amino acids. DNA for the CDR3: TGCGCCAGCAGTCGCAGCAGGGGCAATCAGCCCCAGCATTTT. Protein: CASSRSRGNQPQHF.

J is TRBJ1-1 and V is TRBV4-1; D is perhaps TRBD1 (5 bases). The CDR3 spans 16 residues. Germline assignment: CDR1 MGHRA and CDR2 YSYEKL. With 3 bases removed from V and 4 bases from J, the gap between germline ends came to 18 bases. The CDR3 DNA sequence: TGCGCCAGCAGCCAGGAGAGGTTGGGGCCGGCCACTGAAGCTTTCTTT. As protein: CASSQERLGPATEAFF.

The genes are TRBV11-2 and TRBJ2-4, with 10 bases fitting TRBD2. Per germline, CDR1 SGHAT and CDR2 FQNNGV. CDR3 size: 14 residues. V shed 3 bases, J shed 15 bases, and the junction held 11 bases outside the gene matches. The DNA of the CDR3 is TGTGCCAGCAGCTTGGGGCTAGCGGGGGCAGTGGGGTACTTC. As protein: CASSLGLAGAVGYF.

The CDR3 DNA reads TGTGCCAGCAGCCTACGACAGGGTTTGGTCTACGAGCAGTACTTC. Residues: CASSLRQGLVYEQYF. The rearrangement links TRBV11-2 to TRBJ2-7; 7 bases agree with TRBD1. Germline V gene lookup returns CDR1 SGHAT and CDR2 FQNNGV. Trimming removed 5 bases from V and 3 bases from J; junction bases left unmatched: 10. This CDR3 comprises 15 residues.

This clone occurred a few times. J is TRBJ1-5 and V is TRBV7-8; no firm D call. Trimming removed 5 bases at V and 2 bases at J, with 7 bases between. The germline gives CDR1 SGHVS, CDR2 FQNEAQ. CDR3 length: 13 residues. The CDR3 protein is CASSPVGNQPQHF. The DNA of the CDR3 is TGTGCCAGCAGCCCGGTGGGCAATCAGCCCCAGCATTTT.

This clone was recorded only once. The chain employs TRBV5-6 and TRBJ2-3, with D perhaps TRBD1 or TRBD2 (5 bases each). The CDR3 runs 17 residues. With 1 base removed from V and 0 bases from J, the gap between germline ends came to 15 bases. Per germline, CDR1 SGHDT and CDR2 YYEEEE. CDR3 DNA: TGTGCCAGCAGCTTGCCCTCCGAGGGGTCTAGCACAGATACGCAGTATTTT. Translated: CASSLPSEGSSTDTQYF.

The chain couples TRBV2 to TRBJ2-1; D gene unclear. Germline CDR1 SNHLY, CDR2 FYNNEI. Trimming removed 4 bases at V and 4 bases at J, with 8 bases between. The CDR3 has 13 amino acids. The DNA of the CDR3 is TGTGCCAGCAGTGGAGGAAGGTACAATGAGCAGTTCTTC. It specifies CASSGGRYNEQFF.

The chain joins TRBV19 to TRBJ1-5, with 7 nucleotides matching TRBD1. The CDR3 has 14 residues. The germline V gene encodes CDR1 LNHDA and CDR2 SQIVND (reference sequence). The trim removed 7 bases at V and 6 bases at J, leaving 9 bases unmatched. In DNA, the CDR3 is TGTGCCAGTAAGGGGGCCGGCGGGGTTCAGCCCCAGCATTTT. Translated, it gives CASKGAGGVQPQHF.

The chain couples TRBV29-1 to TRBJ1-1, with 12 positions matching TRBD1. CDR1 and CDR2 from the germline V gene are SQVTM and ANQGSEA. V shed 4 bases and J 10 bases; nucleotides not matched to a gene: 7. The CDR3 contains 13 residues. DNA of the CDR3: TGCAGCGTTGGGGGGACAGGGGGCTCAGGAGCTTTCTTT. It is translated as CSVGGTGGSGAFF.

The V and J genes are TRBV9 and TRBJ2-3, with D uncertain. In germline, CDR1 is SGDLS, CDR2 YYNGEE. This CDR3 spans 14 amino acids. V was pared by 0 bases and J by 2 bases, with 7 bases between. The CDR3 loop reads CASSVARLTDTQYF. CDR3 in DNA: TGTGCCAGCAGCGTAGCACGGCTCACAGATACGCAGTATTTT.

The J gene is TRBJ1-1, the V gene TRBV29-1, with no clear D. CDR3 length: 12 amino acids. V was cut by 2 bases and J by 11 bases, with 15 bases left in between. In germline, CDR1 is SQVTM, CDR2 ANQGSEA. CDR3 nucleotides: TGCAGCGTTGAAAAGGTGGGCTTCGGGGCTTTCTTT. Translated, it gives CSVEKVGFGAFF.

V gene TRBV29-1 combines with J gene TRBJ1-3; D is unresolved. V gave up 2 bases and J gave up 4 bases, with 3 bases separating them. Germline V gives CDR1 SQVTM, CDR2 ANQGSEA. The CDR3 is 11 residues long. Here the CDR3 DNA reads TGCAGCGTTGAAAAAGGAAACACCATATATTTT. It yields the protein CSVEKGNTIYF.

This chain connects TRBV27 to TRBJ2-7, with 7 nucleotides matching TRBD2. Germline lookup yields CDR1 MNHEY and CDR2 SMNVEV (reference sequence). CDR3 length equals 14 residues. The V gene end was trimmed by 10 bases and the J gene end by 0 bases; junction bases not matched to a gene: 9. In DNA form, the CDR3 reads TGTGCCATCCCCCGGCGGGGGAGCTCCTACGAGCAGTACTTC. Translated, it gives CAIPRRGSSYEQYF.

The chain joins TRBV13 to TRBJ2-1; TRBD1 agrees at 8 bases. The CDR3 loop spans 17 amino acids. CDR1 PRHDT and CDR2 FYEKMQ come from the germline V gene (reference sequence). V lost 0 bases, J lost 4 bases, and 8 bases stayed unmatched. The CDR3 is CASSLGGTGLRYNEQFF. DNA for the CDR3: TGTGCCAGCAGCTTAGGGGGGACAGGCCTGAGATACAATGAGCAGTTCTTC. Looking up the rest from reference TRBV13 and TRBJ2-1 gives the full variable domain: AAGVIQSPRHLIKEKRETATLKCYPIPRHDTVYWYQQGPGQDPQFLISFYEKMQSDKGSIPDRFSAQQFSDYHSELNMSSLELGDSALYFCASSLGGTGLRYNEQFFGPGTRLTVL.

In its sample, this clone was seen once. The genes are TRBV30 and TRBJ2-3; D is possibly TRBD1 (6 bases). CDR3 length: 17 residues. Germline CDR1 and CDR2: GTSNPN and SVGIG (reference sequence). V was shortened by 1 base and J by 0 bases, with 17 bases between the two germline ends. DNA of the CDR3: TGTGCCTGGAGTGCGCCCTGGACAGAAATTAGCACAGATACGCAGTATTTT. Its protein product is CAWSAPWTEISTDTQYF.

This clone has just a few counts. The chain employs TRBV6-6 and TRBJ1-6; D might be TRBD1 (5 bases). Trimming removed 11 bases at V and 0 bases at J, with 11 bases between. CDR1 and CDR2 (germline): MNHNY, SVGAGI (reference sequence). The CDR3 loop spans 14 amino acids. This CDR3 reads CAGSGSSYNSPLHF. Here the CDR3 DNA reads TGTGCCGGGTCAGGGAGCTCCTATAATTCACCCCTCCACTTT.

CDR3 coding DNA: TGTGCCATCAGAAGACCTAACTATGGCTACACCTTC. Translated, it gives CAIRRPNYGYTF. The V gene is TRBV10-3, the J gene TRBJ1-2; D is undetermined. This CDR3 spans 12 amino acids. With 6 bases removed from V and 0 bases from J, the gap between germline ends came to 5 bases. Germline CDR1 is ENHRY and CDR2 is SYGVKD.

The chain employs TRBV15 and TRBJ1-1, with D possibly matching TRBD1 (6 bases). CDR1 is LNHNV and CDR2 is YYDKDF in the germline V gene (reference sequence). Trimming stripped 3 bases from V and 4 bases from J, with 12 bases between. The CDR3 is 14 amino acids. DNA of the CDR3: TGTGCCACCAGCAGGGGAGGGGGGGGCACTGAAGCTTTCTTT. It is translated as CATSRGGGGTEAFF.

This clone appeared a few times. The rearrangement links TRBV7-9 to TRBJ1-1; D may be TRBD1 (5 bases). Germline CDR1 is SEHNR and CDR2 is FQNEAQ (reference sequence). Trimming removed 2 bases from V and 1 base from J, with 5 bases in between. This CDR3 region has 13 residues. DNA of the CDR3: TGTGCCAGCAGCTTACAGGGGAACACTGAAGCTTTCTTT. It specifies CASSLQGNTEAFF.

The rearrangement links TRBV29-1 to TRBJ1-1; D gene unclear. Trimming left V 2 bases short and J 0 bases short, with 7 bases between. Germline V gives CDR1 SQVTM, CDR2 ANQGSEA. This CDR3 spans 13 amino acids. In nucleotides, the CDR3 is TGCAGCGTTGAAATCAGCATGAACACTGAAGCTTTCTTT. Amino acids: CSVEISMNTEAFF.

Points on this clone: The junction shows a germline mismatch at one end, possibly a read error. The chain combines TRBV2 with TRBJ2-7; 8 bases agree with TRBD1. CDR1 and CDR2 (germline): SNHLY, FYNNEI. The CDR3 has 14 residues. The DNA of the CDR3 is TGTGCCAGCAGGGAAGTCCGAGGACAGGGTAAGCAGTACTTC. This gives the protein CASREVRGQGKQYF.

The CDR3 coding sequence is TGTGCCTGGAGCAGACAGGGGAGCTATGGCTACACCTTC. It yields the protein CAWSRQGSYGYTF. This chain uses TRBV30 with TRBJ1-2; the match to TRBD1 covers 8 bases. After removal of 3 bases from V and 4 bases from J, the junction contained 4 bases not matched to a gene. The CDR3 spans 13 residues. CDR1 and CDR2 from the germline V gene are GTSNPN and SVGIG (reference sequence).

The chain uses TRBV7-2 and TRBJ2-1, with TRBD2 identical over 12 bases. The CDR3 covers 15 residues. CDR1 and CDR2 (germline): SGHTA, FQGNSA. V lost 5 bases to trimming and J lost 6 bases; unmatched junction nucleotides: 5. The CDR3 loop is CASSPTSGGLNEQFF. CDR3 DNA sequence: TGTGCCAGCAGCCCCACTAGCGGGGGGCTCAATGAGCAGTTCTTC.

This chain connects TRBV5-1 to TRBJ2-3; D may match TRBD1 or TRBD2 (5 bases each). This CDR3 region has 14 residues. V lost 4 bases and J lost 2, with 11 bases in between. Germline CDR1 SGHRS, CDR2 YFSETQ. The CDR3 region is CASSAGTDTDTQYF. The CDR3 DNA follows: TGCGCCAGCAGCGCCGGGACGGACACAGATACGCAGTATTTT.